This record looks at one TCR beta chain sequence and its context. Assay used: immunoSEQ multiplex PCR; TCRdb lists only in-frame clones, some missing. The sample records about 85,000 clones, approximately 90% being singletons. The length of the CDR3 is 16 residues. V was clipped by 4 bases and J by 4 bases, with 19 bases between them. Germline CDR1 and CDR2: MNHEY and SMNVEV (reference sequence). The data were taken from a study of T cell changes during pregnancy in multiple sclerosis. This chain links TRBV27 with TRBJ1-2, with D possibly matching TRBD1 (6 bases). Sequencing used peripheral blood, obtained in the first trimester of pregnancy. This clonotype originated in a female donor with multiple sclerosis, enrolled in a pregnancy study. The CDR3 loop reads CASSSTVDSRFYGYTF. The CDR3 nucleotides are TGTGCCAGCAGTTCCACCGTGGACAGTCGATTCTATGGCTACACCTTC.